Listed here are 18 T cell receptor beta chains from one sample, sequenced in a study of CD4 and CD8 cells across lung adenocarcinoma regions. MiXCR, run by TCRdb on the PCR reads, gives a single entry per CDR3 protein. The data hold 7,000 to 8,500 distinct CDR3 sequences, with around 58% observed a single time. Material for sequencing was CD4+ T cells from the center of a lung tumor. These TCRs come from a female donor with lung adenocarcinoma. The CD4 and CD8 labels of this study may be unreliable.

This clonotype was detected once. This CDR3 is CARANVGRDENIQYF. The CDR3 nucleotides are TGTGCCAGGGCCAACGTCGGCCGTGACGAAAACATTCAGTACTTC. This chain links TRBV27 with TRBJ2-4; D call uncertain. The CDR3 is 15 residues long. Germline assignment: CDR1 MNHEY and CDR2 SMNVEV (reference sequence). Trimming cost V 9 bases and J 5 bases, with 20 bases left between them.

This chain uses TRBV6-8 with TRBJ2-5; perhaps TRBD1 as D (5 bases). Gene TRBJ2-1 matches the end of the DNA better, so the J call may be wrong. This CDR3 region has 14 residues. Germline values: CDR1 MNHGY, CDR2 SAAAGT. The CDR3 is CASSVSWGQETQFF. CDR3 nucleotide sequence: TGTGCCAGCAGTGTTTCATGGGGCCAAGAGACCCAGTTCTTC.

A note on this clonotype: The missing conserved phenylalanine or tryptophan at the end of this CDR3 makes a read error likely. The DNA is omitted, as the CDR3 cannot be located on it reliably, and the CDR3 follows TCRdb's listing. The V gene is TRBV6-1, the J gene TRBJ2-5; the D call in the table, TRBD2, was not verified against the DNA. Germline V CDR1 and CDR2: MNHNS, SASEGT. 15 amino acids form the CDR3, both terminal residues included. The CDR3 loop is CASSPRVAGRGARAH.

The chain employs TRBV6-1 and TRBJ2-7, with no clear D. Germline loops: CDR1 MNHNS, CDR2 SASEGT. The CDR3 extends over 13 amino acids. The V gene lost 3 bases and the J gene lost 3 bases, with 9 bases spanning the gap. This CDR3 reads CASSEVQFYEQYF. The CDR3 DNA is TGTGCCAGCAGTGAGGTGCAATTCTACGAGCAGTACTTC.

This clonotype was seen repeatedly, ten times or more. The chain recombines TRBV7-2 with TRBJ2-7, with 8 bases lining up with TRBD2. With 5 bases clipped from V and 3 bases from J, the junction kept 9 bases outside the gene matches. CDR1 is SGHTA and CDR2 is FQGNSA in the germline V gene. The CDR3 is 15 amino acids. The chain's CDR3 is CASSQLWAGGYEQYF. CDR3 sequence (DNA): TGTGCCAGCAGCCAGCTGTGGGCGGGGGGCTACGAGCAGTACTTC.

The chain couples TRBV6-1 to TRBJ2-3; maybe TRBD1 (6 bases). Trimming took 6 bases from V and 4 from J, leaving 17 bases between them. CDR1 and CDR2 (germline): MNHNS, SASEGT. CDR3 length: 15 residues. For the CDR3, the DNA is TGTGCCAGCAGGGATGACAGGATCAAGCCAGATACGCAGTATTTT. The encoded protein is CASRDDRIKPDTQYF.

The CDR3 here is CASSPGNRDRGYEQYF. Written as DNA, the CDR3 is TGCGCCAGCTCTCCGGGAAACCGGGACAGGGGCTACGAGCAGTACTTC. The chain uses TRBV4-1 and TRBJ2-1; 10 nucleotides match TRBD1. The tail of the sequence fits TRBJ2-7 better, so the J call may be wrong. Germline V gives CDR1 MGHRA, CDR2 YSYEKL. The CDR3 has 16 amino acids.

This clonotype came up a few times. V and J are TRBV6-1 and TRBJ2-1; 7 nucleotides line up with TRBD2. The end of the DNA aligns better with TRBJ2-7, so the J call may be wrong. The germline V gene encodes CDR1 MNHNS and CDR2 SASEGT. The CDR3 spans 13 residues. CDR3 nucleotide sequence: TGTGCCAGCAGTCAGGGAGGGACCTACGAGCAGTACTTC. Its protein is CASSQGGTYEQYF.

J is TRBJ2-1 and V is TRBV6-1; 13 bases align to TRBD2. Trimming at V came to 1 base and at J to 6 bases, leaving 0 bases not matched to a gene. Germline CDR1 MNHNS, CDR2 SASEGT. The CDR3 runs 15 residues. CDR3 sequence (DNA): TGTGCCAGCAGTGAAGGGACTAGCGGGAGCAATGAGCAGTTCTTC. This translates into CASSEGTSGSNEQFF.

This clonotype was counted once. The missing conserved phenylalanine or tryptophan at the end of this CDR3 makes a read error likely. This sequence joins TRBV6-1 and TRBJ2-5; 7 positions agree with TRBD2. The DNA end lines up better with TRBJ2-7; the J call may be wrong. The V gene's germline CDR1 is MNHNS and CDR2 SASEGT. The CDR3 is 15 amino acids. CDR3 nucleotide sequence: TGTGCCAGCTGGGAGGGTAGGCCAACCGCCGACGAGCAGTACCTC. It translates to CASWEGRPTADEQYL.

V gene TRBV28 combines with J gene TRBJ1-3; D call uncertain. Trimming left V 3 bases short and J 8 bases short, with 5 bases between. In germline, CDR1 is MDHEN, CDR2 SYDVKM. The CDR3 sequence is 11 residues long. In nucleotides, the CDR3 is TGTGCCAGCAGTTTGAGGCACACCATATATTTT. Its translation is CASSLRHTIYF.

This clonotype was seen many times. The DNA of the CDR3 is TGTGCCAGCAGCCCAACATCGGGACAAACCTACGAGCAGTACTTC. It is translated as CASSPTSGQTYEQYF. The rearrangement uses TRBV6-1 and TRBJ2-7; possibly TRBD1 for D (6 bases). Germline-derived CDR1 and CDR2 are MNHNS and SASEGT. CDR3 length equals 15 residues. Trimming took 6 bases from V and 2 from J, leaving 17 bases between them.

As to this clonotype: The junction shows a germline mismatch at one end, possibly a read error. The chain employs TRBV7-2 and TRBJ2-4, with 8 bases lining up with TRBD1. This CDR3 has 15 residues. The V gene's germline CDR1 is SGHTA and CDR2 FQGNSA. The CDR3 loop reads CASSLGTGATDMQYF. The DNA of the CDR3 is TGTGCCAGCAGCCTAGGGACAGGAGCCACAGACATGCAGTACTTC.

V is TRBV6-5 and J is TRBJ2-1; a weak D match, TRBD2 (6 bases). In germline, CDR1 is MNHEY, CDR2 SVGAGI. The germline V and J ends were trimmed by 2 bases and 9 bases, with 23 bases remaining between them. There are 17 residues in the CDR3. CDR3 sequence reads: CASSYPRVGTGVGEQFF. Written as DNA, the CDR3 is TGTGCCAGCAGTTACCCCAGGGTAGGGACGGGAGTTGGTGAGCAGTTCTTC.

This clonotype showed up just a few times. The genes are TRBV27 and TRBJ1-2; a weak D match, TRBD1 (5 bases). Germline CDR1 is MNHEY and CDR2 is SMNVEV (reference sequence). The V and J ends lost 5 bases and 3 bases respectively, with 10 bases between them. This CDR3 has 13 residues. The CDR3 reads CASSPGLDYGYTF. Here the CDR3 DNA reads TGTGCCAGCAGTCCAGGGCTCGACTATGGCTACACCTTC.

With regard to this clonotype: Since no conserved phenylalanine or tryptophan closes the CDR3, a read error is the likely cause. The V gene is TRBV10-2, the J gene TRBJ2-4; D call uncertain. Gene TRBJ2-7 matches the end of the DNA better, so the J call may be wrong. The CDR3 is 15 residues long. Germline V gene data show CDR1 as WSHSY and CDR2 as SAAADI. The CDR3 DNA follows: TGCGCCAGCAGTGAGATTTCGACGGTCTCCTACGAGCAGTACTTA. It encodes CASSEISTVSYEQYL.

This clonotype came up once. This rearrangement joins TRBV6-1 to TRBJ2-1, with 10 bases matching TRBD2. The last part of the DNA fits TRBJ2-5 better; the J call may be wrong. This CDR3 has 17 residues. In germline, CDR1 is MNHNS, CDR2 SASEGT. As DNA, the CDR3 is TGTGCCAGCAGTGAATTCGGACTAGCGGCTAGCAAGGAGACCCAGTACTTC. This codes for CASSEFGLAASKETQYF.

This clonotype rates as medium-sized. The chain recombines TRBV7-2 with TRBJ2-3, with TRBD2 matching 8 bases. The CDR3 sequence is 16 residues long. Germline loops: CDR1 SGHTA, CDR2 FQGNSA. V was pared by 5 bases and J by 2 bases, with 9 bases of the junction left unmatched. The CDR3, as DNA: TGTGCCAGCAGCCCCCGGGTAGCGGGGAACACAGATACGCAGTATTTT. This sequence encodes CASSPRVAGNTDTQYF.